The T cell receptor beta chain under discussion was sequenced for a study of metastatic and nonmetastatic thyroid tumors. Study context: Peripheral blood and tumor or nodule samples from malignant and benign thyroid patients were compared. Study-wide findings and caveats: Across blood and tumor, TCR beta diversity in malignant thyroid tumors was reportedly significantly higher than in benign nodules.

Comment on this clone: Its antigen is still unknown. One junction end does not reproduce the germline sequence, and a read error may be involved.

Original data processing: Between-group CDR3 differences, defined by clinicopathological status, yielded a distant-metastasis classifier for papillary thyroid cancer. TCRdb ran MiXCR on the PCR reads. For this entry, the V and J calls and clone size follow TCRdb and not the study's own pipeline. The repertoire holds approximately 84,000 clones, with 15% as singletons. The V gene's germline CDR1 is MNHEY and CDR2 SVGAGI. The CDR3 spans 12 residues. Nobody among the patients had been given any treatment before thyroid surgery. The V gene is TRBV6-5, the J gene TRBJ1-2; maybe TRBD1 (5 bases). The specimen sequenced was blood. The receptor comes from a female donor with papillary thyroid cancer or a benign thyroid nodule (not recorded which). Some clones in this sample may be carry-over from other donors' samples. CDR3 residues: CASSLLRELCTF. The CDR3 DNA reads as TGTGCCAGCAGTTTGCTCAGGGAATTGTGCACATTC.